These 9 T cell receptor beta chains share one sample of origin, sequenced in a study of OX40 agonist ivuxolimab in advanced cancers. Generated by immunoSEQ multiplex PCR, the TCRdb table keeps only in-frame clones and is missing some. The sample contains some 140,000 clones, more than 85% of which appear only once. The sequenced sample was CD4+ or CD8+ T cells sorted from blood, obtained in a trial of the OX40 agonist ivuxolimab. The source is an adult with an advanced solid tumor such as melanoma, head and neck, liver or kidney cancer.

This chain joins TRBV12-5 and TRBJ1-2, with TRBD1 as a possible D gene (5 bases). The CDR3 has 14 residues. Trimming pared 0 bases from V and 3 bases from J, leaving 8 bases between. The germline V gene has CDR1 LGHNT and CDR2 FRNRAP. This CDR3 reads CASGLVPGHYGYTF. The CDR3 DNA follows: TGTGCTAGTGGTTTGGTACCAGGGCACTATGGCTACACCTTC.

This sequence joins TRBV21-1 and TRBJ2-7; the DNA was not used to check the table's D call, TRBD2. TRBV21-1 is noted as a pseudogene. The CDR3 totals 17 residues. The CDR3: CANPGGGGAGRSYEQYF. The CDR3 nucleotides read TGTGCCAACCCCGGGGGCGGGGGGGCCGGTCGCTCCTACGAGCAGTACTTC.

The V gene is TRBV28, the J gene TRBJ1-5; D unresolved. Trimming shortened V by 5 bases and J by 4 bases, and 12 bases separated the two germline ends. The germline gives CDR1 MDHEN, CDR2 SYDVKM. The CDR3 is 14 residues long. Here the CDR3 reads CASSLLDGNQPQHF. For the CDR3, the DNA is TGTGCCAGCAGTCTTTTGGACGGGAATCAGCCCCAGCATTTT.

This chain joins TRBV7-2 and TRBJ2-1; TRBD2 aligns across 9 bases. The V and J ends lost 1 base and 8 bases, in that order; junction bases with no gene match: 9. CDR3 length: 16 residues. The germline gives CDR1 SGHTA, CDR2 FQGNSA. The CDR3 DNA follows: TGTGCCAGCAGCTTAGTGGCGGGGGGGCCGAGTGATGAGCAGTTCTTC. This encodes CASSLVAGGPSDEQFF.

This chain connects TRBV6-6 to TRBJ1-1; a possible D gene is TRBD1 (5 bases). Between the trimmed V and J ends, which lost 2 bases and 0 bases, there was a span of 10 bases. Germline V gene data show CDR1 as MNHNY and CDR2 as SVGAGI (reference sequence). The length of the CDR3 is 15 residues. Here the CDR3 reads CASSYASTVNTEAFF. The DNA of the CDR3 is TGTGCCAGCAGTTACGCCTCGACAGTGAACACTGAAGCTTTCTTT.

This clone was seen once. The chain combines TRBV18 with TRBJ1-2; the D gene is possibly TRBD1 (6 bases). Germline CDR1 reads KGHSH; CDR2 reads LQKENI. This CDR3 comprises 16 residues. Trimming cost V 4 bases and J 1 base, with 16 bases left between them. CDR3 nucleotides: TGTGCCAGCTCACTCTCCCTGGACAGTTTTAACTATGGCTACACCTTC. It translates to CASSLSLDSFNYGYTF.

The gene calls are TRBV7-9 and TRBJ1-1, with D perhaps matching TRBD1 (5 bases). The V end lost 6 bases, the J end lost 6 bases, and 11 bases lay between the germline ends. Germline values: CDR1 SEHNR, CDR2 FQNEAQ (reference sequence). This CDR3 region has 12 residues. DNA for the CDR3: TGTGCCAGCAGAGGGAGGGGAGCTGAAGCTTTCTTT. Its translation: CASRGRGAEAFF.

The chain joins TRBV28 to TRBJ1-2; D is possibly TRBD1 (5 bases). Germline CDR1 is MDHEN and CDR2 is SYDVKM. This CDR3 region has 14 residues. The germline V and J ends were trimmed by 3 bases and 4 bases, with 12 bases remaining between them. CDR3 nucleotide sequence: TGTGCCAGCAGTTTCCCCCCAGGGAGCTATGGCTACACCTTC. It is translated as CASSFPPGSYGYTF.

The chain has TRBV11-2 and TRBJ1-6; weak D call: TRBD1 (5 bases). The CDR3 contains 15 residues. The germline V and J ends were trimmed by 0 bases and 9 bases, with 12 bases remaining between them. The germline CDR1 and CDR2 sequences are SGHAT and FQNNGV. CDR3: CASSLELGLSSPLHF. For the CDR3, the DNA is TGTGCCAGCAGCTTAGAGTTGGGACTTAGTTCACCCCTCCACTTT.